Sequencing of this T cell receptor beta chain was carried out in a study of cytomegalovirus exposure and HLA in healthy donors. General observations from the study: In an earlier analysis, productive rearrangement rates for most beta V segments clustered near 90% or 30%.

CDR1 and CDR2 (germline): LNHDA, SQIVND (reference sequence). Losses at the gene ends were 3 bases for V and 0 bases for J; bases not matched to a gene: 5. The CDR3 loop spans 16 amino acids. 13 Jbeta primers and 60 Vbeta primers were used for the PCR. The protocol was immunoSEQ multiplex PCR, while the TCRdb copy is restricted to in-frame clones and leaves out a portion. The sample has some 110,000 clones, over 60% seen once. This clone showed up just a few times. What it binds is not known. Sequenced material: PBMCs. The rearrangement uses TRBV19 and TRBJ1-1; 9 bases fit TRBD1. The receptor was derived from a woman in her thirties in good health and CMV-seronegative. The CDR3 is CASSITGGAMNTEAFF. CDR3 nucleotide sequence: TGTGCCAGTAGTATTACAGGGGGCGCGATGAACACTGAAGCTTTCTTT.